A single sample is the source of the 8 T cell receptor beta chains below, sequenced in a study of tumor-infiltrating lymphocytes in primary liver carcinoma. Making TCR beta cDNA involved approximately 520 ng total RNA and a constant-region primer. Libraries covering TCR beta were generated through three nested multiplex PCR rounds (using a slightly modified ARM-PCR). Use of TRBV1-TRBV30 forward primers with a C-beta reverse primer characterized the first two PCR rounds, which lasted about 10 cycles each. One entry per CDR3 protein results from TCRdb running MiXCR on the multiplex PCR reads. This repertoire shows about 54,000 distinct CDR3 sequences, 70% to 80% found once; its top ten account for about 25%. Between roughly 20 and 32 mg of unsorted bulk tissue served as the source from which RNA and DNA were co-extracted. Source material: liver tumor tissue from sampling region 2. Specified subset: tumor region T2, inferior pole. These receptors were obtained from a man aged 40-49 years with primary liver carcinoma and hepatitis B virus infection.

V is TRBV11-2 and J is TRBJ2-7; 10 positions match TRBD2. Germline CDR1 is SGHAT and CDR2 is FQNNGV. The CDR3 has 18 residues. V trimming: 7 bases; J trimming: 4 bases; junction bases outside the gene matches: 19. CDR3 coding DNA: TGTGCCAGCATCTCATCCGTTGGACCAGCGGGAGGGGGGTACGAGCAGTACTTC. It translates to CASISSVGPAGGGYEQYF.

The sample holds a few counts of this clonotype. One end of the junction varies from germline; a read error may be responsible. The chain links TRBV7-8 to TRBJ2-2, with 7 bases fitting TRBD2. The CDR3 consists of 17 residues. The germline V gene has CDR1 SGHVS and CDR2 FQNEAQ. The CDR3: CASSSPASGGRGGELFF. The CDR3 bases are TGTGCCAGTAGCTCCCCTGCCAGCGGAGGGAGGGGCGGGGAGCTGTTTTTT.

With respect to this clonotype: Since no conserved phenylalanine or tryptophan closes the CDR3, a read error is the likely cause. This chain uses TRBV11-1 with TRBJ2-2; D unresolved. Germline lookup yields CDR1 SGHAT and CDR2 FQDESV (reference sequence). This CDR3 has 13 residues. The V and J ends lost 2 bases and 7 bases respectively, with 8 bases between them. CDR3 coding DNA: TGTGCCAGCAGCTTACTGGACGGCGGGGAGCTGTTTGTT. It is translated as CASSLLDGGELFV.

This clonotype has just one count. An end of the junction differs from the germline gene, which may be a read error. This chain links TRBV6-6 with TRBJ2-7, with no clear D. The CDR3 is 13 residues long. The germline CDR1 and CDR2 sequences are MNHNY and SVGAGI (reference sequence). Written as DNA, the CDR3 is TGTGCCAACAGTCTCGGACCGGACTACGAGCAGTACTTC. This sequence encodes CANSLGPDYEQYF.

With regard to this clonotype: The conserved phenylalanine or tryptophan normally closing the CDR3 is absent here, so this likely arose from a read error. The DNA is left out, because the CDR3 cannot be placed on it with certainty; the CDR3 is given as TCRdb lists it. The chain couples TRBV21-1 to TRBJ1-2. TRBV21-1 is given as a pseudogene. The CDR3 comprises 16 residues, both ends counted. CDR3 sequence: CASSKSGEHGESGYTL.

The CDR3 nucleotides are TGTGCCAGCTGCGGGGGGGCAGGGTACCGACACTCCTACGAGCAGTACTTC. Encoded protein: CASCGGAGYRHSYEQYF. The J gene is TRBJ2-7, the V gene TRBV7-9, with 9 bases matching TRBD2. Trimming removed 8 bases from V and 0 bases from J; junction bases left unmatched: 14. This CDR3 is 17 amino acids long. Per the germline V gene, CDR1 is SEHNR and CDR2 is FQNEAQ (reference sequence).

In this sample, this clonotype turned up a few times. The DNA for the CDR3 is TGTGCCAGCAGCTTAGGGCGGGGTGATGGCCAAAAACTGTTTTTT. Amino acid sequence: CASSLGRGDGQKLFF. The J gene is TRBJ1-4, the V gene TRBV11-2; no firm D call. The V end was cut by 1 base, the J end by 9 bases, with 15 bases between. The germline gives CDR1 SGHAT, CDR2 FQNNGV. The CDR3 runs to 15 residues.

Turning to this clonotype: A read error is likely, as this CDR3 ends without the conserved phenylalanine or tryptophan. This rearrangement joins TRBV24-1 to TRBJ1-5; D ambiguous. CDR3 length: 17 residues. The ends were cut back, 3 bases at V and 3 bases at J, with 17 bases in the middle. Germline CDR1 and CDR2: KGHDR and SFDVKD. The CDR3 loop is CATSDGNKGVTNQPQHL. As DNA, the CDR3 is TGTGCCACCAGTGATGGCAACAAGGGAGTTACCAATCAGCCCCAGCATCTT.